Listed below are T cell receptor beta chains from one sample, sequenced in a study of T cells in Graves' hyperthyroidism and ophthalmopathy. TCRdb independently ran MiXCR on the multiplex PCR reads; one entry per CDR3 protein. Among around 250,000 distinct CDR3 sequences, approximately 24% were seen once, and the ten largest hold approximately 35%. Sequencing used blood. The receptors come from a woman aged 40-49 years with Graves' ophthalmopathy. Both conserved end residues are part of each CDR3. A D gene is named only where the DNA matches it firmly. Expanded clones are given a class, and other clones once, few, many or no size at all.

D	V	size	J	CDR3	DNA
TRBD1	TRBV5-1	many	TRBJ1-1	CASRTDRGLSEAFF	TGCGCCAGCAGAACCGACAGGGGGCTATCTGAAGCTTTCTTT
.	TRBV19	many	TRBJ1-1	CASSIGLGMNTEAFF	TGTGCCAGTAGTATCGGACTGGGAATGAACACTGAAGCTTTCTTT
.	TRBV12-3/TRBV12-4	many	TRBJ2-2	CASSFGQRGTGELFF	TGTGCCAGCAGTTTCGGGCAAAGAGGTACCGGGGAGCTGTTTTTT
.	TRBV3-1	many	TRBJ2-7	CASSQGGTGWSYEQYF	TGTGCCAGCAGCCAAGGGGGTACAGGGTGGTCCTACGAGCAGTACTTC
TRBD1	TRBV24-1	.	TRBJ2-2	CASSGTGFGELFF	TGTGCCAGCAGTGGGACAGGGTTTGGGGAGCTGTTTTTT
TRBD1	TRBV19	many	TRBJ1-5	CASSISGTGDFSSNQPQHF	TGTGCCAGTAGCATTTCCGGGACAGGGGACTTCTCTAGCAATCAGCCCCAGCATTTT
.	TRBV6-5	many	TRBJ1-5	CAGSYSDTYQPQHF	TGTGCCGGCAGTTACAGTGACACATATCAGCCCCAGCATTTT
.	TRBV27	many	TRBJ1-5	CATSRTYSNQPQHF	TGTGCCACCTCGCGGACGTATAGCAATCAGCCCCAGCATTTT
.	TRBV24-1	few	TRBJ1-2	CATSDSGKGYTF	TGTGCCACCAGTGATTCAGGGAAGGGCTACACCTTC
.	TRBV28	many	TRBJ2-7	CASSFPTYEQYF	TGTGCCAGCAGTTTCCCTACCTACGAGCAGTACTTC
.	TRBV28	many	TRBJ2-4	CASSFRVDKNIQYF	TGTGCCAGCAGTTTTAGGGTTGACAAAAACATTCAGTACTTC
TRBD1	TRBV2	.	TRBJ1-1	CASSEATGGTEAFF	TGTGCCAGCAGTGAGGCTACAGGGGGCACTGAAGCTTTCTTT